The 26 T cell receptor beta chains below come from one sample, sequenced in a study of blood T cell repertoires in COVID-19 (dated by TCRdb to 2018 to 2021). Libraries were made using the immunoSEQ multiplex PCR assay. TCRdb carries this immuneACCESS record with in-frame sequences only. Its versions omit some clonotypes, under half of them owing to an unresolved V gene in the studies checked, with the rest unexplained. A total of about 170,000 clones appear in this sample, 84% of them only once. The ten largest clonotypes hold approximately 2.4% of the sample. The sample consisted of peripheral blood. The receptors were sampled from a human donor with acute or convalescent COVID-19. The donor label of this sample is uncertain.

The chain joins TRBV4-2 to TRBJ1-1; D ambiguous. Germline V gene data show CDR1 as LGHNA and CDR2 as YNFKEQ. V dropped 4 bases and J dropped 0 bases, with 6 bases sitting between them. The CDR3 is made up of 13 amino acids. The CDR3 region is CASSRTMNTEAFF. As DNA, the CDR3 is TGTGCCAGCAGCCGAACAATGAACACTGAAGCTTTCTTT.

This chain uses TRBV6-1 with TRBJ1-1; the D gene is possibly TRBD1 (6 bases). V was cut by 3 bases and J by 8 bases, with 16 bases left in between. Per germline, CDR1 MNHNS and CDR2 SASEGT. The CDR3 is 14 amino acids. The CDR3 is CASSDRGQFREAFF. The CDR3 nucleotides are TGTGCCAGCAGTGACCGTGGACAGTTCAGGGAAGCTTTCTTT.

V gene TRBV20-1 combines with J gene TRBJ1-6; 8 nucleotides align to TRBD1. J gave up 14 bases and V 6 bases, and 6 bases lay outside the gene matches. Germline-derived CDR1 and CDR2 are DFQATT and SNEGSKA (reference sequence). There are 11 residues in the CDR3. Here the CDR3 reads CSARQGSTLHF. CDR3 in DNA: TGCAGTGCCAGACAGGGGAGCACCCTCCACTTT.

The rearrangement uses TRBV2 and TRBJ2-7; D is uncertain. Between the trimmed V and J ends, which lost 6 bases and 4 bases, there was a span of 10 bases. Looked up from germline, CDR1 is SNHLY and CDR2 is FYNNEI. The CDR3 loop spans 12 amino acids. The CDR3 DNA reads TGTGCCAGCAGACCCGACGGGTACGAGCAGTACTTC. The encoded protein is CASRPDGYEQYF.

The chain has TRBV20-1 and TRBJ2-1; D is perhaps TRBD2 (5 bases). The CDR3 runs to 13 residues. V was shortened by 3 bases and J by 5 bases, with 11 bases between the two germline ends. Per the germline V gene, CDR1 is DFQATT and CDR2 is SNEGSKA (reference sequence). CDR3 sequence reads: CSASTRWDNEQFF. The CDR3 region has the DNA TGCAGTGCTAGTACTAGATGGGACAATGAGCAGTTCTTC.

CDR3 region: CASSLRLANEQFF. The CDR3 DNA reads as TGTGCCAGCAGCTTAAGACTTGCCAATGAGCAGTTCTTC. J is TRBJ2-1 and V is TRBV7-8; D gene unclear. The CDR3 runs 13 residues. CDR1 SGHVS and CDR2 FQNEAQ come from the germline V gene. V was shortened by 2 bases and J by 6 bases, with 8 bases between the two germline ends.

The chain uses TRBV12-3 or TRBV12-4 and TRBJ2-1, with 11 bases that match TRBD2. The V gene end was trimmed by 5 bases and the J gene end by 15 bases; junction bases not matched to a gene: 9. This CDR3 contains 13 residues. In DNA form, the CDR3 reads TGTGCCAGCAGTGAACTAGCGGGAGAAGGGCCGTTCTTC. Protein sequence: CASSELAGEGPFF.

This clone was recorded only once. The chain couples TRBV6-5 to TRBJ1-1; perhaps TRBD1 as D (6 bases). The CDR3 runs to 15 residues. Deletions cut 7 bases from V and 1 base from J, with 16 bases between. The germline V gene encodes CDR1 MNHEY and CDR2 SVGAGI. CDR3 DNA sequence: TGTGCCAGCACCCCACCGGGACAAGCGAACACTGAAGCTTTCTTT. It encodes CASTPPGQANTEAFF.

The V gene is TRBV28, the J gene TRBJ2-5; TRBD2 might be the D (5 bases). CDR1 is MDHEN and CDR2 is SYDVKM in the germline V gene. CDR3 size: 13 residues. Trimming left V 3 bases short and J 6 bases short, with 11 bases between. CDR3 amino acids: CASSFGSTKTQYF. The CDR3 DNA sequence: TGTGCCAGCAGTTTTGGGAGTACAAAGACCCAGTACTTC.

This rearrangement joins TRBV28 to TRBJ2-1, with TRBD1 matching over 10 bases. The CDR3 is 15 amino acids. With 2 bases clipped from V and 7 bases from J, the junction kept 5 bases outside the gene matches. The germline V gene encodes CDR1 MDHEN and CDR2 SYDVKM. The CDR3 region has the DNA TGTGCCAGCAGTTTAAGACAGGGGGCGGGGAATGAGCAGTTCTTC. Translation: CASSLRQGAGNEQFF.

CDR3 bases: TGTGCCAGCAGTGTGTTCGGGACAAGGACGCAAGAGACCCAGTACTTC. Protein: CASSVFGTRTQETQYF. This rearrangement joins TRBV2 to TRBJ2-5; tentatively, D is TRBD1 (6 bases). V lost 4 bases, J lost 2 bases, and 17 bases lay in between. There are 16 residues in the CDR3. CDR1 is SNHLY and CDR2 is FYNNEI in the germline V gene.

This clone came up once. This sequence joins TRBV11-3 and TRBJ2-3; D call uncertain. Trimming took 3 bases from V and 0 from J, leaving 7 bases between them. The CDR3 runs to 14 residues. Germline loops: CDR1 SGHNT, CDR2 YENEEA. The CDR3 region has the DNA TGTGCCAGCAGCTTTTCTCTAAGCACAGATACGCAGTATTTT. As protein: CASSFSLSTDTQYF.

This sequence joins TRBV13 and TRBJ2-3; 15 bases fit TRBD2. Unmatched junction bases numbered 6, after V lost 4 bases and J lost 4 bases. From germline, CDR1 is PRHDT and CDR2 FYEKMQ (reference sequence). This CDR3 is 17 amino acids long. The CDR3 DNA is TGTGCCAGCAGCTCTAGGACTAGCGGGGGGGCAGCAGATACGCAGTATTTT. The encoded protein is CASSSRTSGGAADTQYF.

This chain joins TRBV28 and TRBJ1-2; D gene unclear. Trimming took 2 bases from V and 7 from J, leaving 11 bases between them. From germline, CDR1 is MDHEN and CDR2 SYDVKM. The CDR3 loop spans 13 amino acids. DNA for the CDR3: TGTGCCAGCAGTTTAAACGGTGTGAGTGGCTACACCTTC. This sequence encodes CASSLNGVSGYTF.

The chain joins TRBV5-1 to TRBJ1-1; TRBD1 aligns across 7 bases. The CDR3 spans 15 residues. CDR1 SGHRS and CDR2 YFSETQ come from the germline V gene. Trimming at V came to 0 bases and at J to 1 base, leaving 3 bases not matched to a gene. The CDR3 bases are TGCGCCAGCAGCTTGGAGAGGGGGCGGAACACTGAAGCTTTCTTT. Translated: CASSLERGRNTEAFF.

This chain links TRBV18 with TRBJ1-6; TRBD1 is a possible D gene (6 bases). This CDR3 region has 15 residues. Trimming left V 3 bases short and J 5 bases short, with 11 bases between. Germline CDR1 KGHSH, CDR2 LQKENI. In DNA, the CDR3 is TGTGCCAGCTCACCCATGCAGGGGAATAATTCACCCCTCCACTTT. Protein sequence: CASSPMQGNNSPLHF.

This chain joins TRBV10-3 and TRBJ2-1; TRBD1 matches 8 bases. The length of the CDR3 is 13 residues. Germline trimming cut 4 bases from V and 9 bases from J; bases unmatched to any gene: 5. Germline-derived CDR1 and CDR2 are ENHRY and SYGVKD. As DNA, the CDR3 is TGTGCCATCAGTGGTCGACAGGGGAGTGAGCAGTTCTTC. It codes for CAISGRQGSEQFF.

The chain recombines TRBV5-6 with TRBJ2-1, with D perhaps TRBD2 (6 bases). The germline V gene encodes CDR1 SGHDT and CDR2 YYEEEE. Between the trimmed V and J ends, which lost 0 bases and 4 bases, there was a span of 14 bases. The CDR3 is 16 amino acids. The CDR3 coding sequence is TGTGCCAGCAGCTTGGATCGGGGGAGTTGGTACAATGAGCAGTTCTTC. It codes for CASSLDRGSWYNEQFF. The whole variable domain, filled in from reference TRBV5-6 and TRBJ2-1, reads DAGVTQSPTHLIKTRGQQVTLRCSPKSGHDTVSWYQQALGQGPQFIFQYYEEEERQRGNFPDRFSGHQFPNYSSELNVNALLLGDSALYLCASSLDRGSWYNEQFFGPGTRLTVL.

This chain connects TRBV9 to TRBJ2-1; tentatively, D is TRBD2 (5 bases). The CDR3 extends over 14 amino acids. V was clipped by 0 bases and J by 5 bases, with 9 bases between them. Looked up from germline, CDR1 is SGDLS and CDR2 is YYNGEE. The CDR3 here is CASSVAGSDNEQFF. CDR3 coding DNA: TGTGCCAGCAGCGTAGCGGGGAGCGACAATGAGCAGTTCTTC.

The V call is TRBV6-5, the J call TRBJ1-4; D remains unclear. The CDR3 runs to 14 residues. The germline CDR1 and CDR2 sequences are MNHEY and SVGAGI. Trimming pared 7 bases from V and 6 bases from J, leaving 15 bases between. Here the CDR3 DNA reads TGTGCCAGCACTTCCTCTGGAGGGTATGAAAAACTGTTTTTT. Translating gives CASTSSGGYEKLFF.

The chain uses TRBV2 and TRBJ2-5; tentatively, D is TRBD1 (6 bases). The J call could be wrong; TRBJ2-7 is a better fit for the DNA end. Germline CDR1 is SNHLY and CDR2 is FYNNEI. The CDR3 runs 13 residues. The CDR3 loop reads CASRQGVTYEQYF. The CDR3 region has the DNA TGTGCCAGCAGACAGGGAGTCACCTACGAGCAGTACTTC.

The V gene is TRBV15, the J gene TRBJ1-6; no firm D call. Between the trimmed V and J ends, which lost 0 bases and 5 bases, there was a span of 8 bases. The CDR3 length is 15 residues. CDR1 and CDR2 from the germline V gene are LNHNV and YYDKDF (reference sequence). The CDR3 is CATSRDPLNNSPLHF. The CDR3 DNA follows: TGTGCCACCAGCAGAGATCCACTAAATAATTCACCCCTCCACTTT.

This chain uses TRBV6-5 with TRBJ1-1, with TRBD1 identical over 8 bases. Germline V gene lookup returns CDR1 MNHEY and CDR2 SVGAGI. CDR3 length: 15 amino acids. The V segment lost 5 bases and the J segment 4 bases; nucleotides outside the gene matches: 9. CDR3 in DNA: TGTGCCAGCAGTACCACAGGGGGTAGTATCACTGAAGCTTTCTTT. Translation gives CASSTTGGSITEAFF.

V is TRBV30 and J is TRBJ2-2; TRBD2 matches 13 bases. V gave up 1 base and J gave up 6 bases; unmatched junction bases: 8. The CDR3 totals 17 residues. Per germline, CDR1 GTSNPN and CDR2 SVGIG (reference sequence). This CDR3 is CAWSEGLAGYGSGELFF. CDR3 sequence (DNA): TGTGCCTGGAGTGAGGGACTAGCGGGATACGGTTCCGGGGAGCTGTTTTTT. Full variable domain (missing parts from reference TRBV30 and TRBJ2-2): SQTIHQWPATLVQPVGSPLSLECTVEGTSNPNLYWYRQAAGRGLQLLFYSVGIGQISSEVPQNLSASRPQDRQFILSSKKLLLSDSGFYLCAWSEGLAGYGSGELFFGEGSRLTVL.

The genes are TRBV28 and TRBJ1-1; tentatively, D is TRBD1 (6 bases). Germline V gene lookup returns CDR1 MDHEN and CDR2 SYDVKM. The CDR3 sequence is 16 residues long. Trimming removed 4 bases at V and 5 bases at J, with 20 bases between. CDR3 DNA sequence: TGTGCCAGCAGTTCACCGATCCGGGACAAGAGGACTGAAGCTTTCTTT. Amino acids: CASSSPIRDKRTEAFF.

The V and J genes are TRBV5-1 and TRBJ2-3, with TRBD2 matching 14 bases. J lost 3 bases, V lost 9 bases, and 18 bases had no gene match. The CDR3 is 19 residues long. Germline-derived CDR1 and CDR2 are SGHRS and YFSETQ. The CDR3 DNA reads TGCGCCACCCCTGAGGGGACTAGCGGGAGAGGGTTGATTACAGATACGCAGTATTTT. This translates into CATPEGTSGRGLITDTQYF.